Reported below is one TCR beta chain. Its antigen is still unknown. The CDR3 totals 13 residues. Germline V lookup: CDR1 SQVTM, CDR2 ANQGSEA. Trimming left V 3 bases short and J 6 bases short, with 13 bases between. The data derive from a study of OX40 agonist ivuxolimab in advanced cancers. Overall study results and limits: By week 6 at 0.1 to 3.0 mg/kg, blood CD4+ and CD8+ T cells had expanded clonally. In general, CD8+ T cells held more expanded clones than CD4+ did, on average.

Libraries were prepared by immunoSEQ multiplex PCR; TCRdb keeps only in-frame clonotypes and omits some of them. This sample yields more than 65,000 clones, of which roughly three quarters are seen a single time; about 5% belongs to the top ten. This specimen consisted of CD4+ or CD8+ T cells sorted from blood, obtained in a trial of the OX40 agonist ivuxolimab. The rearrangement uses TRBV29-1 and TRBJ2-3; D might be TRBD1 (7 bases). The receptor's source is an adult with an advanced solid tumor such as melanoma, head and neck, liver or kidney cancer. The CDR3 loop reads CSVDRGVGDTQYF. For the CDR3, the DNA is TGCAGCGTTGACAGGGGGGTAGGTGATACGCAGTATTTT.